The 8 T cell receptor beta chains below come from one sample, sequenced in a study of shared clonotypes between healthy human individuals. Here immunoSEQ multiplex PCR was the method, and the copy in TCRdb shows in-frame clones only, minus some. The repertoire includes 2,100,000 or so clones, 90% to 96% of them detected once, and roughly 0.13% sits in the top ten. Sample: naive CD4+ T cells sorted from blood. Subset: CD45RA+ positively selected. The receptors derive from a young man in good health.

This sequence joins TRBV7-7 and TRBJ2-3; tentative D call: TRBD2 (5 bases). The CDR3 has 10 amino acids. Germline CDR1 SSHAT, CDR2 FNYEAQ (reference sequence). The chain's CDR3 is CASVVDTQYF. In nucleotides, the CDR3 is TGTGCTAGCGTGGTAGATACGCAGTATTTT.

This chain uses TRBV6-1 with TRBJ2-7; TRBD1 matches at 7 bases. CDR1 MNHNS and CDR2 SASEGT come from the germline V gene. J gave up 1 base and V 6 bases, and 9 bases lay outside the gene matches. CDR3 size: 15 residues. The CDR3 nucleotides are TGTGCCAGCAGATGGGACAGTACGCTTTCCTACGAGCAGTACTTC. This codes for CASRWDSTLSYEQYF.

The rearrangement links TRBV7-9 to TRBJ2-5; D perhaps matches TRBD2 (5 bases). V was cut by 0 bases and J by 1 base, with 9 bases left in between. CDR3 length: 15 amino acids. Germline V gene lookup returns CDR1 SEHNR and CDR2 FQNEAQ (reference sequence). Here the CDR3 reads CASSLALAAQETQYF. The CDR3 bases are TGTGCCAGCAGCTTAGCCCTAGCTGCCCAAGAGACCCAGTACTTC.

This clone occurred once. The CDR3, as DNA: TGCGCCAGCAGTGACTGGGGTAACGGCAATCAGCCCCAGCATTTT. It yields the protein CASSDWGNGNQPQHF. The chain employs TRBV10-2 and TRBJ1-5; D uncertain. Germline V lookup: CDR1 WSHSY, CDR2 SAAADI. V was cut by 3 bases and J by 2 bases, with 11 bases left in between. This CDR3 contains 15 residues.

The CDR3 bases are TGCGCCAGCAGAAACGTTTTTAGGAATGATGAGCAGTTCTTC. This translates into CASRNVFRNDEQFF. The rearrangement uses TRBV4-3 and TRBJ2-1; D remains ambiguous. This CDR3 is built from 14 residues. Trimming shortened V by 6 bases and J by 8 bases, and 17 bases separated the two germline ends. Germline-derived CDR1 and CDR2 are LGHNA and YSLEER.

The rearrangement links TRBV2 to TRBJ1-2; D unclear. The CDR3 is made up of 12 amino acids. Germline lookup yields CDR1 SNHLY and CDR2 FYNNEI. V was pared by 10 bases and J by 5 bases, with 14 bases between. Written as DNA, the CDR3 is TGTGCCACCGTAGACTGGAGGTATGGCTACACCTTC. It specifies CATVDWRYGYTF.

The chain is built from TRBV5-4 and TRBJ1-2; 7 positions match TRBD1. The trim removed 4 bases at V and 2 bases at J, leaving 5 bases unmatched. Per germline, CDR1 SGHNT and CDR2 YYREEE (reference sequence). CDR3 length: 14 residues. In nucleotides, the CDR3 is TGTGCCAGCAGCGTCCCGGGACAGAACTATGGCTACACCTTC. As protein: CASSVPGQNYGYTF.

This chain joins TRBV5-1 and TRBJ2-5; D gene unclear. Trimming cost V 4 bases and J 0 bases, with 4 bases left between them. The germline V gene encodes CDR1 SGHRS and CDR2 YFSETQ. The CDR3 sequence is 12 residues long. In DNA form, the CDR3 reads TGCGCCAGCAGCAAATACCAAGAGACCCAGTACTTC. Protein sequence: CASSKYQETQYF.